This TCR beta chain was profiled in a study of OX40 agonist ivuxolimab in advanced cancers. Study overall: Prior checkpoint blockade (anti-PD-1, anti-PD-L1 or anti-CTLA-4) was permitted; about 40% had it.

Measured with immunoSEQ multiplex PCR; TCRdb has only the in-frame clones, and not every one. Among some 62,000 clones listed, about 90% were seen once. Remarks on this clone: Antigen specificity is unknown.

Study-level points and caveats: Partial responders at 0.1-3.0 mg/kg showed near-lowest clonal expansion. Among expanded peripheral T cells, antigen specificity went undetermined. Blood T cells, both CD4+ and CD8+, expanded clonally by week 6 at 0.1 to 3.0 mg/kg.

The CDR3 extends over 10 amino acids. CDR1 and CDR2 (germline): LNHDA, SQIVND (reference sequence). The V and J ends lost 9 bases and 6 bases respectively, with 8 bases between them. The sequencing used CD4+ or CD8+ T cells sorted from blood, collected in a trial of the OX40 agonist ivuxolimab. The chain carries TRBV19 and TRBJ1-2, with D uncertain. The receptor was derived from an adult with an advanced solid tumor such as melanoma, head and neck, liver or kidney cancer. The CDR3 is CASGLNGYTF. CDR3 DNA: TGTGCCAGCGGCCTAAATGGCTACACCTTC.